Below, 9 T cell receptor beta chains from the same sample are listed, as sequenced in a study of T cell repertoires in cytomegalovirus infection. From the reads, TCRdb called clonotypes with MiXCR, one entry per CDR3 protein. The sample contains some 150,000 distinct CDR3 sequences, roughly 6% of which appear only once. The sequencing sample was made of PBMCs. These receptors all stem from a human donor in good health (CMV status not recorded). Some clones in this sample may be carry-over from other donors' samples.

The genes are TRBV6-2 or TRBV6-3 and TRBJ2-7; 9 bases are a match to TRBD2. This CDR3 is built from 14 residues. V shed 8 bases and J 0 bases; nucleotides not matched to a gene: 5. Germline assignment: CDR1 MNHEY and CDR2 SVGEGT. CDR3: CASGAGGTSYEQYF. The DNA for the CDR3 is TGTGCCAGCGGCGCGGGGGGGACCTCCTACGAGCAGTACTTC.

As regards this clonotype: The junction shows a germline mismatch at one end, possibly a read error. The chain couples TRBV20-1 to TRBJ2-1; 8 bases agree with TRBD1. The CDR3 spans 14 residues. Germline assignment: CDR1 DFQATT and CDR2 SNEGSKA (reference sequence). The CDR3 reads CSARDRGRLNEQLF. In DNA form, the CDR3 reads TGCAGTGCTAGAGACAGGGGGCGGTTAAATGAGCAGTTATTC.

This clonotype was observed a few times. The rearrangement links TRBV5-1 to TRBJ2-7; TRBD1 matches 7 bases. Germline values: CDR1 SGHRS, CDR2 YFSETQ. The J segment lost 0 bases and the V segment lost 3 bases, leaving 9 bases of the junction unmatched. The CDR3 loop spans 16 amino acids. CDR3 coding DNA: TGCGCCAGCAGCTCGAAAATGAGGGGGCACTCCTACGAGCAGTACTTC. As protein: CASSSKMRGHSYEQYF.

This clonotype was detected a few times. The CDR3 loop is CASQYQETQYF. The CDR3 coding sequence is TGTGCCAGCCAATACCAAGAGACCCAGTACTTC. The rearrangement joins TRBV2 to TRBJ2-5, with unresolved D. Germline CDR1 SNHLY, CDR2 FYNNEI. V dropped 8 bases and J dropped 0 bases, with 4 bases sitting between them. CDR3 size: 11 residues. The full variable domain, completed using reference TRBV2 and TRBJ2-5, is EPEVTQTPSHQVTQMGQEVILRCVPISNHLYFYWYRQILGQKVEFLVSFYNNEISEKSEIFDDQFSVERPDGSNFTLKIRSTKLEDSAMYFCASQYQETQYFGPGTRLLVL.

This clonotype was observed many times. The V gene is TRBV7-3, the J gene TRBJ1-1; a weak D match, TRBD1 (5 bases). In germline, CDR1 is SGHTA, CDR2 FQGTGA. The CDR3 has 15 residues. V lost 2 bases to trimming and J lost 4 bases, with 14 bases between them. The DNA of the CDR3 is TGTGCCAGCAGCTTAGGGGCTCTAGAGGTCACTGAAGCTTTCTTT. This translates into CASSLGALEVTEAFF.

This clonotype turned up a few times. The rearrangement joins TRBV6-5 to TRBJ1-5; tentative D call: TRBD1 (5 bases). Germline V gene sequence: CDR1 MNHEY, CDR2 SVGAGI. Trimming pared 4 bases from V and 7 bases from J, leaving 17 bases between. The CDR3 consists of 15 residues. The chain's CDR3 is CASSSDGLGGQPQHF. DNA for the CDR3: TGTGCCAGCAGTTCCGACGGTCTCGGGGGGCAGCCCCAGCATTTT.

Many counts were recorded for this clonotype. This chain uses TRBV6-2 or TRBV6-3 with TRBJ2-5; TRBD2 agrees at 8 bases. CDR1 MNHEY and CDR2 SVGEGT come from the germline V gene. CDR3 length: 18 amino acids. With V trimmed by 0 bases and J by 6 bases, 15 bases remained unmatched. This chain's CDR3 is CASSYSYGRTSWLKTQYF. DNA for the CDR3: TGTGCCAGCAGTTACTCTTACGGGAGGACTAGCTGGTTGAAGACCCAGTACTTC.

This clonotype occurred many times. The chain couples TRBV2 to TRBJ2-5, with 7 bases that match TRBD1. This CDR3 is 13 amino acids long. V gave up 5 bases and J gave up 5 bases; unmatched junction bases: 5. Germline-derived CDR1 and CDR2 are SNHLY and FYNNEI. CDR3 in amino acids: CASSWDSVETQYF. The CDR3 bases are TGTGCCAGCAGTTGGGACAGTGTGGAGACCCAGTACTTC.

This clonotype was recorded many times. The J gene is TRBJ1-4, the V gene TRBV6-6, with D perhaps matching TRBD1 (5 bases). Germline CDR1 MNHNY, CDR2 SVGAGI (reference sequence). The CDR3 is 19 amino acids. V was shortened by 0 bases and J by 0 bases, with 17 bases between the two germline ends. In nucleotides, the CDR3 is TGTGCCAGCAGTTACTCATTCTTCGGGGGGGTTGCAACTAATGAAAAACTGTTTTTT. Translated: CASSYSFFGGVATNEKLFF.